This T cell receptor (beta chain) was sequenced in a study of blood T cell repertoires in COVID-19. Clones were read by immunoSEQ multiplex PCR, and TCRdb kept only the in-frame ones, dropping some. In the table there are about 190,000 clones, 65% to 85% of which are singletons. The germline CDR1 and CDR2 sequences are LNHDA and SQIVND (reference sequence). This CDR3 has 14 amino acids. The J segment lost 5 bases and the V segment lost 3 bases, leaving 7 bases of the junction unmatched. Which cohort a participant joined came from the clinical history participants gave. All recovered Cohort 3 donors got two negative PCRs, got clearance, or saw symptom resolution.

Sequencing was done on a sample of PBMCs or T cells enriched from blood (not recorded which). This chain connects TRBV19 to TRBJ2-7; 7 bases match TRBD1. The TCR sequence derives from a woman in her twenties or thirties who had recovered from COVID-19. The CDR3 region has the DNA TGTGCCAGTAGTATTACAGGGGAGAGCAACGAGCAGTACTTC. It specifies CASSITGESNEQYF.